This T cell receptor (beta chain) was found in a study of T cells after yellow fever vaccination. This clonotype appeared a few times. Antigen: not known. This CDR3 is 13 amino acids long. Trimming took off 6 bases at V and 3 bases at J, with 9 bases between the two ends. Germline-derived CDR1 and CDR2 are MNHNS and SASEGT. TCRdb ran MiXCR on the 5' RACE reads and lists one entry per CDR3 protein. The sample yields around 350,000 distinct CDR3 sequences, about 9.9% seen once. Study conclusions and caveats: Any FACS-sorted repertoire could hold abundant clonotypes that contaminate it from the bulk population. Shared CD4/CD8 clonotypes were a small share, likely from convergent recombination.

The rearrangement uses TRBV6-1 and TRBJ1-5; D may be TRBD1 (6 bases). Sequenced material: PBMCs, taken on the day of the first yellow fever vaccination. The source is a man aged 18 to 30 who received the YFV17D yellow fever vaccine. Written as DNA, the CDR3 is TGTGCCAGCAGGACAGGTTTCAATCAGCCCCAGCATTTT. This translates into CASRTGFNQPQHF.